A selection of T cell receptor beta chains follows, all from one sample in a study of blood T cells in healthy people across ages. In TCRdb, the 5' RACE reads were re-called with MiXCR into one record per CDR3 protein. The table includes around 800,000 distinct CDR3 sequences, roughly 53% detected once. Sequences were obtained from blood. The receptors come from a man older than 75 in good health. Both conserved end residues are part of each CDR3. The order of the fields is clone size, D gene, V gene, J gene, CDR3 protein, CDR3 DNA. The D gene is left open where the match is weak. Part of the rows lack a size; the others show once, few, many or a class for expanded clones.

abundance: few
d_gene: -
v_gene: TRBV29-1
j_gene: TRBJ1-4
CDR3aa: CSVFGTSATNEKLFF
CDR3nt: TGCAGCGTTTTTGGGACATCCGCAACTAATGAAAAACTGTTTTTT

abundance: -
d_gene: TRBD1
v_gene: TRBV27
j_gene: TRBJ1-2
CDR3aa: CASSIGQGGYYGYTF
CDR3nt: TGTGCCAGCAGCATCGGACAGGGGGGATACTATGGCTACACCTTC

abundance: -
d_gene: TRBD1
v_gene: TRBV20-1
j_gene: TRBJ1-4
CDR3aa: CSARDPGQGNEKLFF
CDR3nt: TGCAGTGCTAGAGATCCAGGACAGGGAAATGAAAAACTGTTTTTT

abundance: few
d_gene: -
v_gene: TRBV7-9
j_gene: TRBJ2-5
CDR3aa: CASSSPKQGQETQYF
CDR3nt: TGTGCCAGCAGCTCCCCGAAACAGGGCCAAGAGACCCAGTACTTC

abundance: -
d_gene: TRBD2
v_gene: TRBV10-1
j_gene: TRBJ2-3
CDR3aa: CASSPPTGGRNRYAYF
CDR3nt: TGCGCCAGCAGTCCACCTACTGGCGGGAGAAACAGATACGCGTATTTT

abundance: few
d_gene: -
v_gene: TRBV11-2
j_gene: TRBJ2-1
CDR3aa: CASSLTGFSYNEQFF
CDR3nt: TGTGCCAGCAGCTTAACTGGGTTTTCCTACAATGAGCAGTTCTTC

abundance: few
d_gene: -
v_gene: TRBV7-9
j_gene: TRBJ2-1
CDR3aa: CASSLDRGANEQFF
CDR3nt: TGTGCCAGCAGCTTAGATAGGGGAGCCAATGAGCAGTTCTTC

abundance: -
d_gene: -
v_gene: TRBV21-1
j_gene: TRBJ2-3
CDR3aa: CASSKKLTGKHRYAYF
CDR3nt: TGTGCCAGCAGCAAAAAGTTGACAGGGAAGCACAGATACGCGTATTTT

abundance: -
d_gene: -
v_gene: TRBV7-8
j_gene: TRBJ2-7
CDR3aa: CASAWTSYEQYF
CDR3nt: TGTGCCAGCGCATGGACATCTTACGAGCAGTACTTC

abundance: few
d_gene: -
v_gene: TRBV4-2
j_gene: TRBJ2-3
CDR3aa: CASSQDRAGDTQYF
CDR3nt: TGTGCCAGCAGCCAAGATCGTGCGGGAGATACGCAGTATTTT

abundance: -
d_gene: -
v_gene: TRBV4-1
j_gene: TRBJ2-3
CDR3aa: CASSLNGGAKHRYAYF
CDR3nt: TGCGCCAGCAGCCTGAACGGTGGAGCAAAGCACAGATACGCGTATTTT

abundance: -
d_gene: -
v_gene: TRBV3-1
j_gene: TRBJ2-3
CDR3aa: CASSQLTGASVRYAYF
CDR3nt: TGTGCCAGCAGCCAATTGACAGGAGCTTCGGTTAGATACGCGTATTTT

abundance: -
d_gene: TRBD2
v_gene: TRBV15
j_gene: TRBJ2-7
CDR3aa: CATSAMTSGGGEQYF
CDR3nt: TGTGCCACCAGCGCAATGACTAGCGGAGGGGGCGAGCAGTACTTC

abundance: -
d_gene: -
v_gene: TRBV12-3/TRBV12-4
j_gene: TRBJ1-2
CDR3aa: CASSVEGGFYGYTF
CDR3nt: TGTGCCAGCAGTGTAGAGGGGGGATTCTATGGCTACACCTTC

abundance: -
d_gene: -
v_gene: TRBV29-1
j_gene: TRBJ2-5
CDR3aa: CSVRGGGQETQYF
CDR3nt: TGCAGCGTTAGGGGAGGGGGCCAAGAGACCCAGTACTTC

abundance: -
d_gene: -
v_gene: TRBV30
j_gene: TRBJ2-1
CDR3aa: CAWTKESGPYNEQFF
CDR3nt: TGTGCCTGGACCAAGGAAAGCGGGCCCTACAATGAGCAGTTCTTC

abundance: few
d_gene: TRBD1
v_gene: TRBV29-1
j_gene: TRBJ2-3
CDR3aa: CSVVPYVDYRGDTQYF
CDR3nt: TGCAGCGTTGTGCCATACGTCGATTACAGGGGAGATACGCAGTATTTT

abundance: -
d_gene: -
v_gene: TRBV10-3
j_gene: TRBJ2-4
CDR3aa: CAISASGLTNIAKNIRYF
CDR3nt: TGTGCCATCAGTGCCTCAGGGTTGACAAATATAGCCAAAAACATTCGGTACTTC

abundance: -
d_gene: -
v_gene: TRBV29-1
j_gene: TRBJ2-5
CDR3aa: CSVRSQETQYF
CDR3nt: TGCAGCGTTCGCTCACAAGAGACCCAGTACTTC

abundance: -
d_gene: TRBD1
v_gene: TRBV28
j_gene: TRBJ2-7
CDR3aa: CASSLFHLQGFTYEQYF
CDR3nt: TGTGCCAGCAGTTTATTCCACCTACAGGGGTTTACCTACGAGCAGTACTTC

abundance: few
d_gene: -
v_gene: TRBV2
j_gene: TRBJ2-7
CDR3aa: CASSEQGRLEQYF
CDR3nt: TGTGCCAGCAGTGAACAAGGCCGTCTCGAGCAGTACTTC

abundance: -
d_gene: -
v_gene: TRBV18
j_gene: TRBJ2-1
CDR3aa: CASSLSGGPPQFF
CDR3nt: TGTGCCAGCTCACTCTCGGGCGGGCCCCCCCAGTTCTTC

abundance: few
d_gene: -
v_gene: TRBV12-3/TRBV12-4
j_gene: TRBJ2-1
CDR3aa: CASSPGLEDEQFF
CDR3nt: TGTGCCAGCAGTCCGGGACTGGAGGATGAGCAGTTCTTC

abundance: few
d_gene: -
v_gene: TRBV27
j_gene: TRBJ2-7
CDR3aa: CASGLNRYSYEQYF
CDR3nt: TGTGCCAGCGGGTTGAACAGGTACTCCTACGAGCAGTACTTC

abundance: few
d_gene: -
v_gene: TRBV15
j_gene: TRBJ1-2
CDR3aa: CATSRDGWDGYTF
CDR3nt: TGTGCCACCAGCAGAGATGGATGGGATGGCTACACCTTC

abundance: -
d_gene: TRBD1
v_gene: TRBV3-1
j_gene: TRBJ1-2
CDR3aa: CAGSQTGRSYTF
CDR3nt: TGTGCCGGCAGCCAGACAGGGAGGAGCTACACCTTC

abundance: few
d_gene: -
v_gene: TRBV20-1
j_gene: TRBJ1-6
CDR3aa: CSFFTNLNSPLHF
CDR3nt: TGCAGTTTCTTCACCAACTTGAATTCACCCCTCCACTTT

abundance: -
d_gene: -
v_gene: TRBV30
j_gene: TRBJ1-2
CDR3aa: CAWSERRYGYTF
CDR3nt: TGTGCCTGGAGTGAAAGGAGGTATGGCTACACCTTC

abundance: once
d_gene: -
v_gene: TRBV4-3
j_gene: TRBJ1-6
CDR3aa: CASSPAYNSPLHF
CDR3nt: TGCGCCAGCAGTCCGGCATATAATTCACCCCTCCACTTT

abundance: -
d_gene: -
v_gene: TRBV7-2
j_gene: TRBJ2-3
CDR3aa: CASSLRHPGPLTDTQYF
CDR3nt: TGTGCCAGCAGCTTGAGACACCCGGGACCGTTAACAGATACGCAGTATTTT

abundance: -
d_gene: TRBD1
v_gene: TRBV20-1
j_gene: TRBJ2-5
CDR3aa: CSARDQGVQETQYF
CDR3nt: TGCAGTGCTAGGGATCAGGGGGTTCAAGAGACCCAGTACTTC

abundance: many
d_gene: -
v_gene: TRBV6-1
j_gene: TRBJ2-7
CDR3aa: CASSEMAGGEQYF
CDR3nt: TGTGCCAGCAGTGAAATGGCGGGTGGAGAGCAGTACTTC

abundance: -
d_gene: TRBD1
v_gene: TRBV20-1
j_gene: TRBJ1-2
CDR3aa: CSARDRGQGARGYTF
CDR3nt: TGCAGTGCTAGAGATCGGGGACAGGGGGCTCGGGGCTACACCTTC